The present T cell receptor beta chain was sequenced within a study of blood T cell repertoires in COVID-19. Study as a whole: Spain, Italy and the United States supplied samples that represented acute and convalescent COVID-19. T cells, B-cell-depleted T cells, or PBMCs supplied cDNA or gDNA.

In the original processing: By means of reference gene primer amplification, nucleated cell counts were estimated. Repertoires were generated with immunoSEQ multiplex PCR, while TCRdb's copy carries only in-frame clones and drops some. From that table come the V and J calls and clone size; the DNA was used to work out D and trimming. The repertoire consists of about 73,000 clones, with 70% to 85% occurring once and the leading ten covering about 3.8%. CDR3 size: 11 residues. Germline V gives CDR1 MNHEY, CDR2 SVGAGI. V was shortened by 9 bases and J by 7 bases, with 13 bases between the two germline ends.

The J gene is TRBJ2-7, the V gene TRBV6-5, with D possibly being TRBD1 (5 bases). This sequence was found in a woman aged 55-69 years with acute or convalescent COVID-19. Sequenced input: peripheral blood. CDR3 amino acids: CASNLGREQYF. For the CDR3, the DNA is TGTGCCAGTAACCTGGGGCGAGAGCAGTACTTC.